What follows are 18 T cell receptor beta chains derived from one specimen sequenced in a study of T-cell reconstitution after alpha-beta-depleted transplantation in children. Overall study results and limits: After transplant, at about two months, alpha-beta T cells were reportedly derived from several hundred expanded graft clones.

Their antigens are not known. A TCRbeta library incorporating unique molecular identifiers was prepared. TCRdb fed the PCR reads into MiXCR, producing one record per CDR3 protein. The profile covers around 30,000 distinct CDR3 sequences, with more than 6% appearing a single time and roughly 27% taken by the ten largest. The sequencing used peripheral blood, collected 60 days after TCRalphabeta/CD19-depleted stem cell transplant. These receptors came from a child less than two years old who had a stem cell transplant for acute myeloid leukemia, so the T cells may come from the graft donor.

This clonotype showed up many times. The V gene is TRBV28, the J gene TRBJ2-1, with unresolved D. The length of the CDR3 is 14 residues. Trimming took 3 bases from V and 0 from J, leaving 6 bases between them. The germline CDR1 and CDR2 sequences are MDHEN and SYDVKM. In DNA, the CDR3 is TGTGCCAGCAGTTTCTTCAGCTCCTACAATGAGCAGTTCTTC. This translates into CASSFFSSYNEQFF.

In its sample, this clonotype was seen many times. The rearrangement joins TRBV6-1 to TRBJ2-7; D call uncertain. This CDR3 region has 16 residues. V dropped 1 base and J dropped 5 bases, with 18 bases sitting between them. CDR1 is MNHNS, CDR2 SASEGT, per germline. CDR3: CASSEVTRPIGDEQYF. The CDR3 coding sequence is TGTGCCAGCAGTGAAGTCACGCGGCCGATTGGAGACGAGCAGTACTTC.

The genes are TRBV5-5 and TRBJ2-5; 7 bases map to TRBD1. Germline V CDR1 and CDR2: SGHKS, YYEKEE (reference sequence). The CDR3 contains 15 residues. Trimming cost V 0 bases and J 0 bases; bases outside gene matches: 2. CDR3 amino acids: CASSLVDRYQETQYF. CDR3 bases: TGTGCCAGCAGCTTGGTGGACAGGTACCAAGAGACCCAGTACTTC.

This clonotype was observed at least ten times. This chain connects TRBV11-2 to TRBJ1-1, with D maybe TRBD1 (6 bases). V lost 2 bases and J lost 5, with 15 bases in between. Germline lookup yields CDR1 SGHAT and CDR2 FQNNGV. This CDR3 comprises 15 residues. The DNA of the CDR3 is TGTGCCAGCAGCTTAACCCAGGGGAGTAGGACTGAAGCTTTCTTT. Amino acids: CASSLTQGSRTEAFF.

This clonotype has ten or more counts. The CDR3 reads CAISGETGELFF. The CDR3 DNA sequence: TGTGCCATCAGTGGCGAGACCGGGGAGCTGTTTTTT. The V and J genes are TRBV10-3 and TRBJ2-2; D gene ambiguous. This CDR3 is 12 amino acids long. From germline, CDR1 is ENHRY and CDR2 SYGVKD. V shed 4 bases and J shed 5 bases, with 5 bases lying between them.

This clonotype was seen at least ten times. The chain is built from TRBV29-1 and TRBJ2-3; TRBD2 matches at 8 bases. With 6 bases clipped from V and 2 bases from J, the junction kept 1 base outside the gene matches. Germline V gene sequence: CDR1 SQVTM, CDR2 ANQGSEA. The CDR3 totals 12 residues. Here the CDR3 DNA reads TGCAGCGTGGGACTAGTCACAGATACGCAGTATTTT. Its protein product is CSVGLVTDTQYF.

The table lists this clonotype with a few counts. CDR3 region: CASSFVFHEQYF. CDR3 bases: TGTGCCAGCAGTTTCGTGTTCCACGAGCAGTACTTC. The genes are TRBV12-3 or TRBV12-4 and TRBJ2-7; no definite D call. There are 12 residues in the CDR3. V lost 3 bases and J 5 bases, leaving 8 bases between the germline ends.

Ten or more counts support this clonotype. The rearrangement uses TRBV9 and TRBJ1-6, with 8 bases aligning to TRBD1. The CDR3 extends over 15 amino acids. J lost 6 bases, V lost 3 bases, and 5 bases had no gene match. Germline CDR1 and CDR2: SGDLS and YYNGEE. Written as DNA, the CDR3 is TGTGCCAGCAGCGCCTCAGACAGGGGTAATTCACCCCTCCACTTT. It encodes CASSASDRGNSPLHF.

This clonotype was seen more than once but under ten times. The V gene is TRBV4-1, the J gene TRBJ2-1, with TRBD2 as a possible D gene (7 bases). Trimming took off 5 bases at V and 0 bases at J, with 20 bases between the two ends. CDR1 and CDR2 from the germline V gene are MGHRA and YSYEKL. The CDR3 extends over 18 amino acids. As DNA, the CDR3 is TGCGCCAGCAGCAATAGGGGGGGAGCGGGACTCTCCTACAATGAGCAGTTCTTC. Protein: CASSNRGGAGLSYNEQFF.

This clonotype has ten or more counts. The CDR3 region has the DNA TGTGCCAGCAGTTTAGGAGAGATCACAGATACGCAGTATTTT. It translates to CASSLGEITDTQYF. The chain carries TRBV28 and TRBJ2-3; D gene uncertain. V shed 2 bases and J shed 2 bases, with 8 bases lying between them. CDR3 length: 14 amino acids. Germline V gives CDR1 MDHEN, CDR2 SYDVKM.

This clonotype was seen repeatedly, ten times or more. The CDR3, as DNA: TGCAGTGCTAGAAACCCGGGACTAGCGGTCACAGATACGCAGTATTTT. It is translated as CSARNPGLAVTDTQYF. This chain links TRBV20-1 with TRBJ2-3; 11 bases fit TRBD2. Germline CDR1 DFQATT, CDR2 SNEGSKA (reference sequence). This CDR3 has 16 amino acids. V was clipped by 2 bases and J by 2 bases; unmatched bases: 6.

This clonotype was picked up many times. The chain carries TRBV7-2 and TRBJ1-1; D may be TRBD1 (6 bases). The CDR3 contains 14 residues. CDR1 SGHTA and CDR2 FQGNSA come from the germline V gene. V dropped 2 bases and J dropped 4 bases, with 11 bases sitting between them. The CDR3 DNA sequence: TGTGCCAGCAGCTTAAAGCCCAGGGGCACTGAAGCTTTCTTT. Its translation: CASSLKPRGTEAFF.

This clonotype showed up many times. The DNA of the CDR3 is TGCGCCAGCAGCTCGGACAATCTGAACACTGAAGCTTTCTTT. Translated, it gives CASSSDNLNTEAFF. V is TRBV5-1 and J is TRBJ1-1, with a tentative D call TRBD1 (5 bases). The V gene lost 3 bases and the J gene lost 0 bases, with 9 bases spanning the gap. The CDR3 has 14 amino acids. In germline, CDR1 is SGHRS, CDR2 YFSETQ.

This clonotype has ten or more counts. The CDR3 spells CSARLPGLVEETQYF. The CDR3, as DNA: TGCAGTGCTAGACTTCCGGGGCTCGTGGAAGAGACCCAGTACTTC. The V call is TRBV20-1, the J call TRBJ2-5; D possibly uses TRBD1 or TRBD2 (5 bases each). CDR1 DFQATT and CDR2 SNEGSKA come from the germline V gene (reference sequence). V gave up 2 bases and J gave up 3 bases, with 16 bases separating them. The CDR3 totals 15 residues.

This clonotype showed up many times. The CDR3 here is CASNSRRWQETQYF. The DNA for the CDR3 is TGTGCCAGCAATTCCCGACGGTGGCAAGAGACCCAGTACTTC. The chain combines TRBV6-5 with TRBJ2-5; no clear D. Trimming took 7 bases from V and 2 from J, leaving 14 bases between them. Germline CDR1 is MNHEY and CDR2 is SVGAGI. The CDR3 is 14 amino acids.

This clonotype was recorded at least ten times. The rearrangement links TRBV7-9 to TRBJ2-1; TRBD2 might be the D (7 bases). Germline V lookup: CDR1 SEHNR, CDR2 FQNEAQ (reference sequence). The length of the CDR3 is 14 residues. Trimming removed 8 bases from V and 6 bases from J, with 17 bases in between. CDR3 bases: TGTGCCAGCGTCCGCGGGGGCCTGGGCAATGAGCAGTTCTTC. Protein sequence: CASVRGGLGNEQFF.

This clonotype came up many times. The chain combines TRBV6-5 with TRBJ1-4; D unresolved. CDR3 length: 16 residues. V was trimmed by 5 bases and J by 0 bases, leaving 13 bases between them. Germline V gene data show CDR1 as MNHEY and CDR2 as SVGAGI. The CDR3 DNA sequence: TGTGCCAGCAGTCACACGACTCACCCAACTAATGAAAAACTGTTTTTT. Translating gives CASSHTTHPTNEKLFF.

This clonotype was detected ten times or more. The CDR3: CASSQDNSGRATGELFF. CDR3 in DNA: TGCGCCAGCAGCCAAGACAATAGCGGGAGGGCCACCGGGGAGCTGTTTTTT. This chain joins TRBV4-1 and TRBJ2-2; 11 nucleotides agree with TRBD2. Germline values: CDR1 MGHRA, CDR2 YSYEKL. This CDR3 contains 17 residues. Losses at the gene ends were 0 bases for V and 4 bases for J; bases not matched to a gene: 4.